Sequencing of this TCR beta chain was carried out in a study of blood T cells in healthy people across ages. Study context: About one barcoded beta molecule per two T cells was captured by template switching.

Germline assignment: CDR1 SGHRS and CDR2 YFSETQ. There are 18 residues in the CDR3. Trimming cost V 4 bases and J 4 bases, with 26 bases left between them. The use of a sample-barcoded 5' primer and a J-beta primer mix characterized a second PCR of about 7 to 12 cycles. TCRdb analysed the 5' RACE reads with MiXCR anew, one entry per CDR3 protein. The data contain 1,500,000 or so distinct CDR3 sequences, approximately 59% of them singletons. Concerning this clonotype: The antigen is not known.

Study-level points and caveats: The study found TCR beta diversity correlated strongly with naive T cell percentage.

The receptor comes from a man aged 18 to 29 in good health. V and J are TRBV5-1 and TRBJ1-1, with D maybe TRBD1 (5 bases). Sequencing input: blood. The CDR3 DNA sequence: TGCGCCAGCAGCCCCGCCAGCAGGGCACATACCGTGACCACTGAAGCTTTCTTT. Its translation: CASSPASRAHTVTTEAFF. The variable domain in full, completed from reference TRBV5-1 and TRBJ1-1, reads KAGVTQTPRYLIKTRGQQVTLSCSPISGHRSVSWYQQTPGQGLQFLFEYFSETQRNKGNFPGRFSGRQFSNSRSEMNVSTLELGDSALYLCASSPASRAHTVTTEAFFGQGTRLTVV.